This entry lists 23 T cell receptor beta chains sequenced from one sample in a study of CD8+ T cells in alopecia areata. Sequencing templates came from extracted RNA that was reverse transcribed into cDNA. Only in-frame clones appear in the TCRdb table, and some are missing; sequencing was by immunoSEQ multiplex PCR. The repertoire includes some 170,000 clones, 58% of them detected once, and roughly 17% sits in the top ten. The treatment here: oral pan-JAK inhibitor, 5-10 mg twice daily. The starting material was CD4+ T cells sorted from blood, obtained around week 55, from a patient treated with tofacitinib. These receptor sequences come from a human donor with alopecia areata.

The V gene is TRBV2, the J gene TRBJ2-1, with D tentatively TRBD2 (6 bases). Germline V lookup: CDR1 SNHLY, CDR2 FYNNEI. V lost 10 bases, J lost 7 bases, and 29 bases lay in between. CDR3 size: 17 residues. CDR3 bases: TGTGCCACCCAGCGGGCTTTCGGGGTTTTTGCGCGAAATGAGCAGTTCTTC. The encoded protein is CATQRAFGVFARNEQFF.

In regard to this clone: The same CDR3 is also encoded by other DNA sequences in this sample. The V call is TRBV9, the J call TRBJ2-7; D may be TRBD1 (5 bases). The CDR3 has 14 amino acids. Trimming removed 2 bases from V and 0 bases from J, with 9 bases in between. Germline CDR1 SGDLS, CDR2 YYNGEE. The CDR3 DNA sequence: TGTGCCAGCAGCGTGAGGACATTCTCCTACGAGCAGTACTTC. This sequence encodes CASSVRTFSYEQYF.

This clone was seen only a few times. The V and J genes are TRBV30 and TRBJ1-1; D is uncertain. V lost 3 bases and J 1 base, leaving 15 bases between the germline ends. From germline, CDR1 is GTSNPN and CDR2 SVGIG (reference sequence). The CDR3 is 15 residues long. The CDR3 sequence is CAWSIRTLTNTEAFF. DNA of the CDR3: TGTGCCTGGAGCATACGAACATTGACGAACACTGAAGCTTTCTTT.

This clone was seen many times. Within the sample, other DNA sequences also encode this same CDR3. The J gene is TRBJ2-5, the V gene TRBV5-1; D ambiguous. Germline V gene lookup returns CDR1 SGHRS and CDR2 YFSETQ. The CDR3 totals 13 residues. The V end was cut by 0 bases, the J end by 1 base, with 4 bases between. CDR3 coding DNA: TGCGCCAGCAGCTTGGATACCCAAGAGACCCAGTACTTC. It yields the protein CASSLDTQETQYF.

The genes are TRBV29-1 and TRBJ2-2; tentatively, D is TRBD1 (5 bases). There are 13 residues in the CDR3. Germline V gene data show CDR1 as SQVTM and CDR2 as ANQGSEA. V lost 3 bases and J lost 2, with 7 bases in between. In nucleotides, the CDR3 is TGCAGCGTTGATTGGGGCAACACCGGGGAGCTGTTTTTT. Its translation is CSVDWGNTGELFF.

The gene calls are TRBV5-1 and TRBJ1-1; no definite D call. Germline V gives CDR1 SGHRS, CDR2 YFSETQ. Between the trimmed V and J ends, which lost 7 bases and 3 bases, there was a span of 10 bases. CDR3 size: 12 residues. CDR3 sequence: CASGPGDTEAFF. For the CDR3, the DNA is TGCGCCAGCGGCCCCGGGGACACTGAAGCTTTCTTT.

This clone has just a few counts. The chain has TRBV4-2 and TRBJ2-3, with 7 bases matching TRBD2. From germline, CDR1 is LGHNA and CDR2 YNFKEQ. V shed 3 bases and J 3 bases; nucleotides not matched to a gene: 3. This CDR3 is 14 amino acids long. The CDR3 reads CASSQGGTTDTQYF. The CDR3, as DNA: TGTGCCAGCAGCCAGGGGGGGACTACAGATACGCAGTATTTT.

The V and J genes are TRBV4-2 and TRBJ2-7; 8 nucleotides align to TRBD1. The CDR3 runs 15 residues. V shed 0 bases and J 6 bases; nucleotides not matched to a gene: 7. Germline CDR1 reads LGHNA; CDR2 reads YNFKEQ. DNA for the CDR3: TGTGCCAGCAGCCAAGATAAAGGACAGGGAAGCGAGCAGTACTTC. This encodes CASSQDKGQGSEQYF.

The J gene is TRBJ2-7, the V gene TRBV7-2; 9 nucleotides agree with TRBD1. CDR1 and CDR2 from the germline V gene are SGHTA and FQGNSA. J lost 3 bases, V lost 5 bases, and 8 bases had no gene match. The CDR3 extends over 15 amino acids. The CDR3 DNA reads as TGTGCCAGCAGCCCTACAGGGGGCGAAGTCTACGAGCAGTACTTC. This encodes CASSPTGGEVYEQYF. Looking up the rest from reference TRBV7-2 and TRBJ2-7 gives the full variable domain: GAGVSQSPSNKVTEKGKDVELRCDPISGHTALYWYRQSLGQGLEFLIYFQGNSAPDKSGLPSDRFSAERTGGSVSTLTIQRTQQEDSAVYLCASSPTGGEVYEQYFGPGTRLTVT.

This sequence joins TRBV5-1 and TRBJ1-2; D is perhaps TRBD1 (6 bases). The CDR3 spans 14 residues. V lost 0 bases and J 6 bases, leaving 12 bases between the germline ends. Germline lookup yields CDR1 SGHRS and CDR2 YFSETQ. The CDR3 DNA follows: TGCGCCAGCAGCTTGGCCGACAGGAGGGATGGCTACACCTTC. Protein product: CASSLADRRDGYTF.

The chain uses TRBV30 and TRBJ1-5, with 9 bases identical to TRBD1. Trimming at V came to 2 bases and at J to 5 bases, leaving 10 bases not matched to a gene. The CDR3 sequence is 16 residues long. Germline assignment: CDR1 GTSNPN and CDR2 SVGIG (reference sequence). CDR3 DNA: TGTGCCTGGAGTCCTCCCGACAGGGGGAGGGATCAGCCCCAGCATTTT. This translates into CAWSPPDRGRDQPQHF.

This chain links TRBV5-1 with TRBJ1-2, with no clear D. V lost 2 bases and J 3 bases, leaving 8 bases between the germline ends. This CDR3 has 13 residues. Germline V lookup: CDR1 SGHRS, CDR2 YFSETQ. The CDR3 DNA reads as TGCGCCAGCAGCTTATCTGGCGACTATGGCTACACCTTC. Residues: CASSLSGDYGYTF.

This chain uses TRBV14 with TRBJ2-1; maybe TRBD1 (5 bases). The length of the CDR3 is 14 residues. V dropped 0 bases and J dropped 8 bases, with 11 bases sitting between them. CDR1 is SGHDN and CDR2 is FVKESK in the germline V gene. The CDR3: CASSQEGWGHEQFF. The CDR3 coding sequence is TGTGCCAGCAGCCAAGAGGGGTGGGGCCATGAGCAGTTCTTC.

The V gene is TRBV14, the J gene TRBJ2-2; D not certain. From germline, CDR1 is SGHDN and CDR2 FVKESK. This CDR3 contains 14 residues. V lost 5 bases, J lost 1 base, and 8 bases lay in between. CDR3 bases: TGTGCCAGCAGCATTGGCTGGAACACCGGGGAGCTGTTTTTT. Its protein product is CASSIGWNTGELFF.

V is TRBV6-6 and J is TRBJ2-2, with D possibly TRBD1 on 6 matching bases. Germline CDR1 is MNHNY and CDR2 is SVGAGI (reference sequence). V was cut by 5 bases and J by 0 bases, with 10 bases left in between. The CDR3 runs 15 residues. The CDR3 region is CASSRTAPNTGELFF. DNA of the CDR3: TGTGCCAGCAGTCGGACAGCCCCGAACACCGGGGAGCTGTTTTTT.

The chain's CDR3 is CAISEFYNPSSYNSPLHF. The CDR3 DNA is TGTGCCATCAGTGAATTTTACAACCCGAGCTCCTATAATTCACCCCTCCACTTT. This chain connects TRBV10-3 to TRBJ1-6; no clear D. Trimming removed 3 bases from V and 0 bases from J, with 15 bases in between. The CDR3 totals 18 residues. The germline CDR1 and CDR2 sequences are ENHRY and SYGVKD.

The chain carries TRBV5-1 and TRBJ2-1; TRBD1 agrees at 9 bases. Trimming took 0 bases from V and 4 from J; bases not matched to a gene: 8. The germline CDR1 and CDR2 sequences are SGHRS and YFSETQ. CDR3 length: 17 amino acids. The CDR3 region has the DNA TGCGCCAGCAGCTTGGCCGGGGACAGGGCCCGTTACAATGAGCAGTTCTTC. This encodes CASSLAGDRARYNEQFF.

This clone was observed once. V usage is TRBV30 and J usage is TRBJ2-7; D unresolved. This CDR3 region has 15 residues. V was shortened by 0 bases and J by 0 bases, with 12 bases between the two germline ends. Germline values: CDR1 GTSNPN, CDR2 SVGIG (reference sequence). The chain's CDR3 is CAWSVVGRSSYEQYF. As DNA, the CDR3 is TGTGCCTGGAGTGTAGTCGGCAGAAGCTCCTACGAGCAGTACTTC.

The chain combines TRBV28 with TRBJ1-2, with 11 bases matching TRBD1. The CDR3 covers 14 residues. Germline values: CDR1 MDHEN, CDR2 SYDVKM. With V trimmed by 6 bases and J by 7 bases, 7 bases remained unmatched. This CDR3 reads CASSRGQGAIGYTF. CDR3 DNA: TGTGCCAGCAGCCGAGGACAGGGGGCTATTGGCTACACCTTC.

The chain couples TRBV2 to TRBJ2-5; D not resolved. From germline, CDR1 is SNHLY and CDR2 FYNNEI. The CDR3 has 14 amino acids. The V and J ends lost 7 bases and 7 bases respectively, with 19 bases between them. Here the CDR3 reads CASTTLLQDGTQYF. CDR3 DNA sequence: TGTGCCAGCACCACCCTGTTGCAGGACGGGACCCAGTACTTC.

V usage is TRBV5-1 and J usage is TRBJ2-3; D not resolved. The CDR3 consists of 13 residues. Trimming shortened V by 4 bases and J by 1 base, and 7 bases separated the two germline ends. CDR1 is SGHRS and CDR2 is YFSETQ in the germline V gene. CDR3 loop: CASSIGRTDTQYF. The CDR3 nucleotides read TGCGCCAGCAGCATCGGACGCACAGATACGCAGTATTTT.

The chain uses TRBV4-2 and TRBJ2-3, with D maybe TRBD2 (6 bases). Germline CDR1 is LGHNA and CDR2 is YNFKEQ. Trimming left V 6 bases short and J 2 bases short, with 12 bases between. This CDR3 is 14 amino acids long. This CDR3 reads CASSGGISTDTQYF. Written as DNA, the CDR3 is TGTGCCAGCAGTGGGGGGATATCCACAGATACGCAGTATTTT.

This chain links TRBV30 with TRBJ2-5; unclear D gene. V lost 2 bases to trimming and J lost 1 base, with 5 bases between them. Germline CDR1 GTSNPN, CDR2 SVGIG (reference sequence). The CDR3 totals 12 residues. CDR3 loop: CAWSLLQETQYF. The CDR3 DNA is TGTGCCTGGAGTTTACTCCAAGAGACCCAGTACTTC.